This TCR beta chain was captured by sequencing in a study of beta chain features in type 1 diabetes. Study-level background: Healthy donors, compared against patients, showed similar age, gender and cell yields.

CDR1 is GTSNPN, CDR2 SVGIG, per germline (reference sequence). Trimming removed 7 bases from V and 8 bases from J, with 20 bases in between. The CDR3 is made up of 14 amino acids. The whole isolated RNA underwent reverse transcription, so sequencing captured expressed TCRB transcripts. TCRdb keeps only in-frame clones here, not all; method: immunoSEQ multiplex PCR. The table has some 360,000 clones, about 20% seen once. Findings and limits, study-wide: For TCRB rearrangement, an influence of HLA type remained unresolved here. Using cDNA template may skew counts toward highly expressing activated cells.

One heparinised draw of blood, averaging roughly 0.12 L, came from each donor. This clone turned up a few times. The antigen is unknown. This TCR was sampled from a woman aged 18-29 years in good health. The chain has TRBV30 and TRBJ1-4, with D possibly being TRBD1 (5 bases). Source material: naive CD4+ T cells from blood. In nucleotides, the CDR3 is TGTGCCTTGACAGTCGCGGCTTTAGGGGAAAAACTGTTTTTT. Encoded protein: CALTVAALGEKLFF.